This TCR beta chain derives from a study of T cell responses to AZD1222 COVID-19 vaccine. Broader study findings: At baseline, seropositivity was found in only six or seven AZD1222 recipients. White British people made up most donors, females outnumbered males, and clonal diversity was possibly underestimated. After the peak T cell response, and only then, were repertoires sampled. The study found Spike-specific TCR breadth and depth rose after two AZD1222 doses.

Concerning this clone itself: Its antigen is not identified.

CDR1 and CDR2 (germline): MNHEY, SMNVEV (reference sequence). Losses at the gene ends were 2 bases for V and 5 bases for J; bases not matched to a gene: 3. The CDR3 is 14 residues long. This table comes from immunoSEQ multiplex PCR, and its TCRdb copy is limited to in-frame clones, with some not included. Of 73,000 or so clones listed, 80% to 90% are singletons. The sample was peripheral blood, taken on day 0 of AZD1222 vaccination. The clonotype was recovered from an adult in good health. The chain couples TRBV27 to TRBJ2-1; TRBD1 matches 7 bases. The DNA of the CDR3 is TGTGCCAGCAGTTTAGGACAGGTTCACAATGAGCAGTTCTTC. This gives the protein CASSLGQVHNEQFF.